This entry lists 32 T cell receptor beta chains sequenced from one sample in a study of blood T cells in healthy people across ages. PCR was performed a second time for roughly 6 to 12 cycles using a sample-barcoded 5' primer and a J-beta primer mix. TCRdb called the 5' RACE reads again in MiXCR, with one record for every CDR3 protein. The table lists roughly 1.4 million distinct CDR3 sequences, around 59% of them singletons. Specimen: blood. These receptors all stem from a man younger than 35 in good health.

The chain employs TRBV12-3 or TRBV12-4 and TRBJ1-5; the D gene is possibly TRBD1 (5 bases). Trimming cost V 6 bases and J 8 bases, with 20 bases left between them. The CDR3 is 15 amino acids. Here the CDR3 reads CASSQGRAMDEPQHF. The CDR3 nucleotides read TGTGCCAGCAGCCAAGGCAGGGCGATGGATGAGCCCCAGCATTTT.

V gene TRBV20-1 combines with J gene TRBJ1-1; D is ambiguous. V shed 8 bases and J shed 3 bases, with 16 bases lying between them. CDR1 and CDR2 from the germline V gene are DFQATT and SNEGSKA (reference sequence). The CDR3 has 13 residues. The DNA for the CDR3 is TGCAGTTTAACGGTGGATGGACACACTGAAGCTTTCTTT. Encoded protein: CSLTVDGHTEAFF.

The chain employs TRBV4-3 and TRBJ2-1, with D hard to call. Germline loops: CDR1 LGHNA, CDR2 YSLEER. This CDR3 is built from 11 residues. The ends were cut back, 2 bases at V and 8 bases at J, with 4 bases in the middle. The CDR3 is CASSQKDEQFF. The DNA for the CDR3 is TGCGCCAGCAGCCAAAAGGATGAGCAGTTCTTC.

The V call is TRBV7-9, the J call TRBJ2-1, with TRBD2 matching over 9 bases. From germline, CDR1 is SEHNR and CDR2 FQNEAQ (reference sequence). J gave up 7 bases and V 3 bases, and 10 bases lay outside the gene matches. This CDR3 is 16 amino acids long. The CDR3 spells CASSFPLAGVGNEQFF. CDR3 DNA sequence: TGTGCCAGCAGCTTTCCCTTAGCGGGAGTTGGGAATGAGCAGTTCTTC. Variable domain in full (rest from reference TRBV7-9 and TRBJ2-1): DTGVSQNPRHKITKRGQNVTFRCDPISEHNRLYWYRQTLGQGPEFLTYFQNEAQLEKSRLLSDRFSAERPKGSFSTLEIQRTEQGDSAMYLCASSFPLAGVGNEQFFGPGTRLTVL.

The chain employs TRBV11-2 and TRBJ1-2, with D unclear. CDR3 length: 15 residues. From germline, CDR1 is SGHAT and CDR2 FQNNGV. Trimming took off 1 base at V and 0 bases at J, with 9 bases between the two ends. The CDR3 is CASSLGSSSNYGYTF. The DNA of the CDR3 is TGTGCCAGCAGCTTAGGTTCCAGCTCTAACTATGGCTACACCTTC.

As to this clonotype: This could be a read error, since a much larger clone is one nucleotide away. Given the absence of the conserved phenylalanine or tryptophan at the CDR3 end, a read error is likely. The V and J genes are TRBV29-1 and TRBJ2-7, with 12 nucleotides matching TRBD2. This CDR3 spans 15 amino acids. The trim removed 4 bases at V and 0 bases at J, leaving 4 bases unmatched. CDR1 and CDR2 from the germline V gene are SQVTM and ANQGSEA. CDR3: CSVGLAGGSSYEQYL. The CDR3 DNA reads TGCAGCGTTGGGCTAGCGGGAGGGAGCTCCTACGAGCAGTACTTA.

This chain uses TRBV6-2 or TRBV6-3 with TRBJ2-1; TRBD2 matches at 9 bases. CDR3 length: 15 amino acids. CDR1 and CDR2 (germline): MNHEY, SVGEGT. The trim removed 4 bases at V and 6 bases at J, leaving 7 bases unmatched. This CDR3 reads CASSSGRGGFNEQFF. DNA for the CDR3: TGTGCCAGCAGTTCAGGGCGGGGGGGTTTCAATGAGCAGTTCTTC.

A few counts support this clonotype. V is TRBV20-1 and J is TRBJ2-5; no definite D call. Germline lookup yields CDR1 DFQATT and CDR2 SNEGSKA (reference sequence). This CDR3 region has 13 residues. Deletions cut 1 base from V and 0 bases from J, with 6 bases between. The CDR3 nucleotides are TGCAGTGCTAGAGTTTACTACCAAGAGACCCAGTACTTC. Translation: CSARVYYQETQYF.

This sequence joins TRBV7-2 and TRBJ2-1, with TRBD2 identical over 9 bases. The CDR3 totals 16 residues. The junction had 9 bases not matched to a gene; V was cut back by 5 bases and J by 4 bases. CDR1 and CDR2 from the germline V gene are SGHTA and FQGNSA. The CDR3 DNA reads as TGTGCCAGCAGCCCAGATAGCGGGAGCTATTACAATGAGCAGTTCTTC. Translated, it gives CASSPDSGSYYNEQFF.

The gene calls are TRBV28 and TRBJ2-1; no definite D call. The germline CDR1 and CDR2 sequences are MDHEN and SYDVKM. V dropped 3 bases and J dropped 5 bases, with 8 bases sitting between them. CDR3 length: 13 residues. CDR3 in DNA: TGTGCCAGCAGTTTCCGGATCGACAATGAGCAGTTCTTC. Translating it yields CASSFRIDNEQFF.

The V and J genes are TRBV5-1 and TRBJ2-7, with TRBD2 identical over 7 bases. Trimming took 0 bases from V and 4 from J; bases not matched to a gene: 7. CDR1 SGHRS and CDR2 YFSETQ come from the germline V gene. The CDR3 loop spans 15 amino acids. The CDR3 protein is CASSLAYIAGYEQYF. Written as DNA, the CDR3 is TGCGCCAGCAGCTTGGCCTACATAGCGGGTTACGAGCAGTACTTC.

The chain recombines TRBV10-3 with TRBJ2-3; 11 bases are a match to TRBD2. Germline V lookup: CDR1 ENHRY, CDR2 SYGVKD. After removal of 7 bases from V and 2 bases from J, the junction contained 8 bases not matched to a gene. The CDR3 loop spans 16 amino acids. This chain's CDR3 is CAIKIAGGILTDTQYF. CDR3 DNA sequence: TGTGCCATCAAAATAGCGGGAGGGATACTCACAGATACGCAGTATTTT.

The J gene is TRBJ1-2, the V gene TRBV6-1, with D unclear. The CDR3 is made up of 17 amino acids. CDR1 and CDR2 (germline): MNHNS, SASEGT. Between the trimmed V and J ends, which lost 1 base and 1 base, there was a span of 16 bases. In DNA form, the CDR3 reads TGTGCCAGCAGTGAAGACCCTACACCACCTTTTAACTATGGCTACACCTTC. Translation: CASSEDPTPPFNYGYTF.

A few counts support this clonotype. This chain connects TRBV2 to TRBJ1-2; 9 bases match TRBD1. The CDR3 is 14 amino acids. Per germline, CDR1 SNHLY and CDR2 FYNNEI. V shed 5 bases and J 5 bases; nucleotides not matched to a gene: 6. The CDR3 nucleotides are TGTGCCAGCAGTCTCCGGGACAGGGCTTATGGCTACACCTTC. Its translation: CASSLRDRAYGYTF.

There are a few counts of this clonotype. The chain couples TRBV7-2 to TRBJ2-3; TRBD2 matches 8 bases. Germline assignment: CDR1 SGHTA and CDR2 FQGNSA. The CDR3 extends over 16 amino acids. Trimming removed 6 bases from V and 2 bases from J; junction bases left unmatched: 10. Written as DNA, the CDR3 is TGTGCCAGCAGTCCTCCGGGACTAGGGGACACAGATACGCAGTATTTT. Amino acids: CASSPPGLGDTDTQYF.

The chain joins TRBV28 to TRBJ2-4; D is undetermined. The DNA matches TRBJ2-7 better at its end, which makes the J call doubtful. CDR1 is MDHEN, CDR2 SYDVKM, per germline. The CDR3 length is 16 residues. CDR3 sequence reads: CASSLCCPKGLHEQYF. The CDR3 region has the DNA TGTGCCAGCAGTTTATGCTGCCCAAAAGGGCTGCACGAGCAGTACTTC.

The gene calls are TRBV6-5 and TRBJ1-5; unclear D gene. The CDR3 totals 13 residues. Germline CDR1 reads MNHEY; CDR2 reads SVGAGI. V lost 2 bases to trimming and J lost 7 bases, with 9 bases between them. This chain's CDR3 is CASSYGRRQPQHF. CDR3 DNA sequence: TGTGCCAGCAGTTACGGGCGGCGCCAGCCCCAGCATTTT.

In its sample, this clonotype was seen a few times. V usage is TRBV4-2 and J usage is TRBJ2-1; TRBD1 agrees at 9 bases. This CDR3 has 16 amino acids. Losses at the gene ends were 1 base for V and 2 bases for J; bases not matched to a gene: 3. Germline V lookup: CDR1 LGHNA, CDR2 YNFKEQ. This CDR3 is CASSQVGTGPYNEQFF. The CDR3 nucleotides read TGTGCCAGCAGCCAAGTAGGGACAGGGCCCTACAATGAGCAGTTCTTC.

In the case of this clonotype: It may be a read error: a sequence one base away is much more abundant. In DNA, the CDR3 is TGTGCCAGCAGGAACGACGAGCAGTACTTC. Translation gives CASRNDEQYF. This chain links TRBV2 with TRBJ2-7, with D uncertain. Trimming removed 6 bases at V and 5 bases at J, with 5 bases between. The CDR3 covers 10 residues. Germline V CDR1 and CDR2: SNHLY, FYNNEI.

The rearrangement links TRBV7-2 to TRBJ2-7, with 10 positions matching TRBD1. Germline-derived CDR1 and CDR2 are SGHTA and FQGNSA. Trimming cost V 4 bases and J 4 bases; bases outside gene matches: 7. The CDR3 contains 15 residues. The CDR3 is CASSSTGQGVYEQYF. DNA for the CDR3: TGTGCCAGCAGCTCGACAGGACAGGGGGTTTACGAGCAGTACTTC.

The gene calls are TRBV10-3 and TRBJ1-1; TRBD1 agrees at 9 bases. CDR1 is ENHRY, CDR2 SYGVKD, per germline. V shed 2 bases, J shed 5 bases, and the junction held 3 bases outside the gene matches. This CDR3 has 14 amino acids. The chain's CDR3 is CAISEQTGGTEAFF. CDR3 nucleotides: TGTGCCATCAGTGAGCAGACAGGGGGGACTGAAGCTTTCTTT.

A few counts support this clonotype. This chain links TRBV12-3 or TRBV12-4 with TRBJ1-2; D is ambiguous. Trimming took 7 bases from V and 1 from J, leaving 10 bases between them. There are 13 residues in the CDR3. This CDR3 reads CASTLRSNYGYTF. The CDR3 DNA reads as TGTGCCAGCACCCTAAGAAGTAACTATGGCTACACCTTC.

This clonotype was recorded once. J is TRBJ2-7 and V is TRBV11-2; D possibly corresponds to TRBD2 (6 bases). CDR3 length equals 15 residues. Germline V gene data show CDR1 as SGHAT and CDR2 as FQNNGV. The V end was cut by 0 bases, the J end by 0 bases, with 9 bases between. Written as DNA, the CDR3 is TGTGCCAGCAGCTTAGACGGGAGTGCCTCCTACGAGCAGTACTTC. Its protein product is CASSLDGSASYEQYF.

Only a few counts were recorded for this clonotype. The chain employs TRBV6-6 and TRBJ2-3; no clear D gene. Germline assignment: CDR1 MNHNY and CDR2 SVGAGI (reference sequence). The length of the CDR3 is 12 residues. Trimming shortened V by 8 bases and J by 2 bases, and 8 bases separated the two germline ends. This CDR3 reads CASDHNTDTQYF. The CDR3 DNA reads TGTGCCAGCGACCATAACACAGATACGCAGTATTTT.

V usage is TRBV29-1 and J usage is TRBJ2-7; 7 positions match TRBD1. The CDR3 is 13 residues long. Germline-derived CDR1 and CDR2 are SQVTM and ANQGSEA. After removal of 7 bases from V and 2 bases from J, the junction contained 8 bases not matched to a gene. The CDR3: CSGLQGNTYEQYF. The CDR3 DNA reads as TGCAGCGGCCTACAGGGGAACACCTACGAGCAGTACTTC.

This clonotype was detected only once. This chain joins TRBV25-1 and TRBJ1-4; 7 nucleotides line up with TRBD1. CDR3 length equals 16 residues. CDR1 and CDR2 from the germline V gene are MGHDK and SYGVNS. Losses at the gene ends were 4 bases for V and 7 bases for J; bases not matched to a gene: 12. CDR3 amino acids: CASSGQRTGRSEKLFF. The CDR3 nucleotides are TGTGCCAGCAGTGGGCAGCGGACAGGAAGAAGTGAAAAACTGTTTTTT.

The V and J genes are TRBV29-1 and TRBJ1-2; TRBD1 matches at 9 bases. CDR1 and CDR2 from the germline V gene are SQVTM and ANQGSEA. The CDR3 is 13 residues long. The trim removed 4 bases at V and 4 bases at J, leaving 4 bases unmatched. Here the CDR3 reads CSVGQGGVYGYTF. The CDR3 bases are TGCAGCGTTGGACAGGGGGGGGTCTATGGCTACACCTTC.

The chain is built from TRBV4-3 and TRBJ2-1, with D possibly matching TRBD2 (5 bases). The CDR3 runs to 15 residues. The V gene lost 0 bases and the J gene lost 7 bases, with 13 bases spanning the gap. Germline CDR1 reads LGHNA; CDR2 reads YSLEER. The chain's CDR3 is CASSQDVGRGNEQFF. The CDR3 bases are TGCGCCAGCAGCCAAGATGTAGGTAGAGGGAATGAGCAGTTCTTC.

This clonotype has just a few counts. The chain couples TRBV29-1 to TRBJ1-2; no reliable D call. CDR1 and CDR2 from the germline V gene are SQVTM and ANQGSEA. CDR3 size: 12 residues. Trimming stripped 3 bases from V and 7 bases from J, with 12 bases between. The chain's CDR3 is CSVDSPEGGYTF. In nucleotides, the CDR3 is TGCAGCGTTGACAGCCCGGAGGGTGGCTACACCTTC.

This clonotype showed up just a few times. CDR3 sequence reads: CSGRVGADNEQFF. The CDR3, as DNA: TGCAGCGGGAGGGTGGGGGCGGACAATGAGCAGTTCTTC. The chain uses TRBV29-1 and TRBJ2-1; D tentatively reads TRBD1 or TRBD2 (6 bases each). Trimming removed 7 bases from V and 5 bases from J, with 15 bases in between. The length of the CDR3 is 13 residues. From germline, CDR1 is SQVTM and CDR2 ANQGSEA.

This clonotype was counted a few times. The rearrangement links TRBV20-1 to TRBJ1-2, with D unresolved. The CDR3 extends over 11 amino acids. Germline CDR1 and CDR2: DFQATT and SNEGSKA (reference sequence). V gave up 3 bases and J gave up 5 bases, with 7 bases separating them. The chain's CDR3 is CSARSDYGYTF. DNA of the CDR3: TGCAGTGCTAGGTCCGATTATGGCTACACCTTC.

The genes are TRBV5-1 and TRBJ1-6, with a possible D match to TRBD1 (5 bases). This CDR3 is 13 amino acids long. The germline V gene has CDR1 SGHRS and CDR2 YFSETQ. Trimming removed 7 bases at V and 7 bases at J, with 12 bases between. DNA of the CDR3: TGCGCCAGCGGTGGCAGGGAGAATTCACCCCTCCACTTT. Its protein product is CASGGRENSPLHF.